Presented here are 17 T cell receptor beta chains from one specimen sequenced in a study of CD8+ T cells in alopecia areata. Extraction and reverse transcription of RNA yielded cDNA as the sequencing template. Sequencing used immunoSEQ multiplex PCR; TCRdb keeps in-frame clones, though not all of them. This set yields over 100,000 clones and no singletons; the top ten hold 15% to 20%. Sequenced material: lesional skin. These receptors were taken from a C3H/HeJ mouse with alopecia areata. This strain's MHC haplotype is H2-k.

Only a few counts were recorded for this clone. The protein recorded in TCRdb does not match the translated DNA at residue 10; the protein presented here comes from translating the DNA. Genes and germline come from the mouse. Sequencing ends 3 residues short of the CDR3 end; the germline J gene provides the rest. The gene calls are TRBV14 and TRBJ1-3; TRBD1 might be the D (5 bases). CDR3 length: 13 residues. With 6 bases removed from V and 0 bases from J, the gap between germline ends came to 7 bases. Germline loops: CDR1 SGHDT, CDR2 FRDEAV. The CDR3 loop is CASTQGSGNTLYF. The sequenced CDR3 bases are TGTGCCAGCACGCAGGGTTCTGGAAATACG.

This clone was observed a few times. Gene names refer to mouse genes. Coverage ceases 4 residues before the CDR3 finishes, and the germline J gene fills in the end. The gene calls are TRBV17 and TRBJ2-1; the D gene is possibly TRBD1 (5 bases). The CDR3 sequence is 13 residues long. Per germline, CDR1 MNHDT and CDR2 YYDKIL. V gave up 6 bases and J gave up 5 bases, with 11 bases separating them. The CDR3 is CASRGQGDAEQFF. The CDR3 bases that were read are TGTGCTAGCAGGGGTCAGGGAGATGCT.

In regard to this clone: All gene names here are mouse names. The read terminates 4 residues ahead of where the CDR3 ends, so the germline J gene completes it. The chain links TRBV17 to TRBJ1-1; 7 bases map to TRBD1. There are 15 residues in the CDR3. Germline V gene data show CDR1 as MNHDT and CDR2 as YYDKIL. V shed 3 bases and J 1 base; nucleotides not matched to a gene: 5. The CDR3 sequence: CASSSWDSKNTEVFF. The CDR3 DNA, read in part, is TGTGCTAGCAGTAGCTGGGACAGTAAAAACACA.

This clone was detected only a few times. Germline and genes: mouse. The CDR3 end lies 4 residues beyond the end of the read and is filled in from the germline J gene. The V and J genes are TRBV13-1 and TRBJ2-1, with TRBD2 matching 7 bases. This CDR3 has 14 amino acids. Germline values: CDR1 NSHNY, CDR2 SYGAGN. The CDR3 spells CASSQGLPLAEQFF. The part of the CDR3 DNA that was read is TGTGCCAGCAGCCAGGGACTGCCCCTGGCT.

This clone was counted only a few times. Genes and germline come from the mouse. Read sequence stops 4 residues before the CDR3 end, and the germline J gene provides the missing end. The chain couples TRBV13-3 to TRBJ2-1, with a weak D call TRBD2 (6 bases). CDR3 length: 14 amino acids. Germline-derived CDR1 and CDR2 are NNHDY and SYVADS. Deletions cut 3 bases from V and 5 bases from J, with 12 bases between. The sequenced part of the CDR3 DNA is TGTGCCAGCAGTGGGGATGGGGGTGATGCT. Its protein product is CASSGDGGDA. The entire CDR3 protein reads CASSGDGGDAEQFF.

Turning to this clone: There is a difference at residue 12 between the TCRdb protein and the DNA translation, so the protein given here was translated from the DNA. Gene names are the mouse ones. Read coverage stops 3 residues before the CDR3 terminus; the germline J gene supplies the remainder. The chain links TRBV19 to TRBJ1-6; D is unresolved. TRBJ1-6 counts as an open reading frame of uncertain function. The germline gives CDR1 FNHDT, CDR2 SITEND (reference sequence). The CDR3 length is 15 residues. Trimming pared 2 bases from V and 0 bases from J, leaving 6 bases between. The CDR3 loop is CASSMLSSYNSPLYF. The CDR3 DNA, read in part, is TGTGCCAGCAGTATGCTCAGTTCCTATAATTCGCCC.

This clone is categorized as medium-sized. Genes and germline come from the mouse. The missing CDR3 end, 4 residues past where the read stops, is filled in from the germline J gene. This chain uses TRBV1 with TRBJ2-1; 10 positions agree with TRBD2. With V trimmed by 3 bases and J by 4 bases, 3 bases remained unmatched. This CDR3 contains 15 residues. CDR1 and CDR2 (germline): NSQYPW, LRSPGD (reference sequence). CDR3 residues: CTCSAPGLGYAEQFF. The sequenced part of the CDR3 DNA is TGCACCTGCAGTGCCCCGGGACTGGGGTATGCT.

There are a few counts of this clone. Gene names and germline refer to mouse. The read gets to within 4 residues of the CDR3 end, and the germline J gene fills in the rest. This chain joins TRBV14 and TRBJ2-7; the match to TRBD1 covers 10 bases. This CDR3 contains 14 residues. Germline V gene lookup returns CDR1 SGHDT and CDR2 FRDEAV. The CDR3 here is CASSFLDRGYEQYF. Incomplete CDR3 DNA: TGTGCCAGCAGTTTTTTGGACAGGGGGTAT. The full variable domain, rest sourced from reference TRBV14 and TRBJ2-7, is EAGVTQSPRYAVLQEGQAVSFWCDPISGHDTLYWYQQPRDQGPQLLVYFRDEAVIDNSQLPSDRFSAVRPKGTNSTLKIQSAKQGDTATYLCASSFLDRGYEQYFGPGTRLTVL.

This clone was seen a handful of times. Genes and germline come from the mouse. The missing CDR3 end, 4 residues past where the read stops, is filled in from the germline J gene. V usage is TRBV13-3 and J usage is TRBJ2-1; 7 bases map to TRBD1. CDR1 is NNHDY, CDR2 SYVADS, per germline. The CDR3 consists of 14 residues. V gave up 7 bases and J gave up 3 bases; unmatched junction bases: 7. The CDR3 DNA, read in part, is TGTGCCAGCGCTCCGGGACAGTTCTATGCT. Its protein is CASAPGQFYA. The full CDR3 reads CASAPGQFYAEQFF.

Concerning this clone: Gene names follow the mouse nomenclature. The read halts 4 residues ahead of the CDR3 end, with the missing end drawn from the germline J gene. The chain recombines TRBV1 with TRBJ2-5; D unclear. Germline V gene lookup returns CDR1 NSQYPW and CDR2 LRSPGD (reference sequence). The CDR3 loop spans 13 amino acids. The covered CDR3 bases are TGCACCTGCAGTGCAGAAGGTCGGGAC. Translating it yields CTCSAEGRD. The complete CDR3 protein is CTCSAEGRDTQYF.

This clone was observed a handful of times. Gene names and germline refer to mouse. The read comes to an end 4 residues before the CDR3 does, leaving the germline J gene to fill in the end. V is TRBV19 and J is TRBJ1-1; D possibly corresponds to TRBD1 (6 bases). Germline V gene data show CDR1 as FNHDT and CDR2 as SITEND (reference sequence). The CDR3 has 13 amino acids. CDR3 DNA (partial): TGTGCCAGCAGTATAATCAGGGGTACA. Translating it yields CASSIIRGT. The whole CDR3 protein reads CASSIIRGTEVFF.

This clone was observed a handful of times. Gene names follow the mouse nomenclature. The read is 4 residues too short to cover the CDR3 end, so that end is filled in from the germline J gene. The rearrangement joins TRBV13-2 to TRBJ2-1, with 8 bases identical to TRBD1. The CDR3 consists of 16 residues. Germline CDR1 NNHNN, CDR2 SYGAGS (reference sequence). The ends lost 2 bases at V and 1 base at J; junction bases unmatched: 5. Incomplete CDR3 DNA: TGTGCCAGCGGTGAGTGGACAGGGCTGAACTATGCT. It codes for CASGEWTGLNYA. The entire CDR3 protein is CASGEWTGLNYAEQFF.

As concerns this clone: The germline and genes are mouse ones. The CDR3 end falls 4 residues outside the read, so it is completed with the germline J gene. The chain employs TRBV13-3 and TRBJ1-4, with 7 bases identical to TRBD1. The CDR3 contains 13 residues. From germline, CDR1 is NNHDY and CDR2 SYVADS. After removal of 7 bases from V and 6 bases from J, the junction contained 6 bases not matched to a gene. The CDR3 DNA, read in part, is TGTGCCAGCCGACAGGGACAACACGAA. Residues: CASRQGQHE. The entire CDR3 protein reads CASRQGQHERLFF.

A word on this clone: Gene names follow the mouse nomenclature. The CDR3 sequence: CASGDAVGGPYEQYF. Partial CDR3 DNA: TGTGCCAGCGGTGATGCTGTTGGGGGTCCGTAT. The chain recombines TRBV13-2 with TRBJ2-7; possible D gene TRBD2, 6 bases. The read terminates 4 residues ahead of where the CDR3 ends, so the germline J gene completes it. The CDR3 has 15 amino acids. Germline values: CDR1 NNHNN, CDR2 SYGAGS (reference sequence).

This clone was detected only a few times. At residue 12, TCRdb's protein disagrees with the DNA translation; the protein shown here derives from the DNA. Gene names denote mouse genes. The CDR3 DNA, read in part, is TGTGCCAGCAGCTTTGACACCCTTTCTGGAAATACG. Translated: CASSFDTLSGNT. The CDR3 in full is CASSFDTLSGNTLYF. V gene TRBV13-3 combines with J gene TRBJ1-3; the D is unclear. The missing CDR3 end, 3 residues past where the read stops, is filled in from the germline J gene. Germline V gene lookup returns CDR1 NNHDY and CDR2 SYVADS. The CDR3 has 15 residues. V was trimmed by 5 bases and J by 0 bases, leaving 12 bases between them.

This clone was seen a few times. Each gene name is a mouse one. The missing CDR3 end, 4 residues past where the read stops, is filled in from the germline J gene. The rearrangement uses TRBV13-2 and TRBJ2-2; 10 nucleotides align to TRBD1. This CDR3 has 15 amino acids. Germline lookup yields CDR1 NNHNN and CDR2 SYGAGS (reference sequence). V trimming: 5 bases; J trimming: 4 bases; junction bases outside the gene matches: 5. CDR3 bases read: TGTGCCAGCGGCCCCGGGACAGGGGCCACCGGG. Protein sequence: CASGPGTGATG. The whole CDR3 sequence reads CASGPGTGATGQLYF.

Worth noting for this clone: Each gene name is a mouse one. The CDR3 extends 4 residues past the end of the read, so its final part is completed from the germline J gene. The V gene is TRBV14, the J gene TRBJ2-1; 9 bases match TRBD1. Germline V lookup: CDR1 SGHDT, CDR2 FRDEAV. The CDR3 has 13 residues. Trimming cost V 7 bases and J 5 bases; bases outside gene matches: 4. Here the CDR3 reads CASGQGRDAEQFF. The CDR3 DNA, read in part, is TGTGCCAGCGGACAGGGGAGGGATGCT. Supplemented by reference TRBV14 and TRBJ2-1, the full variable domain reads EAGVTQSPRYAVLQEGQAVSFWCDPISGHDTLYWYQQPRDQGPQLLVYFRDEAVIDNSQLPSDRFSAVRPKGTNSTLKIQSAKQGDTATYLCASGQGRDAEQFFGPGTRLTVL.